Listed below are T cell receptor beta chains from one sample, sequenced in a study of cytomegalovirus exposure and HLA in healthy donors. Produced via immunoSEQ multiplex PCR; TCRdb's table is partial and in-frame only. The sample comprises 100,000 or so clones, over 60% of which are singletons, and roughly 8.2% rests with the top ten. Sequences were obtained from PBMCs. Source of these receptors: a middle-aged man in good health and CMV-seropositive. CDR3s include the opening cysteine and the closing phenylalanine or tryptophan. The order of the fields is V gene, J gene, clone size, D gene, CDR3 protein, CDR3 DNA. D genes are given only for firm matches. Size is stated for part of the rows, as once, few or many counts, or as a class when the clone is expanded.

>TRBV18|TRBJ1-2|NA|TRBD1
CASSPGQENYGYTF
TGTGCCAGCTCACCAGGACAGGAAAACTATGGCTACACCTTC
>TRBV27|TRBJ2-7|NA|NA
CASSLSSRRAWPYEQYF
TGTGCCAGCAGTCTCTCCTCGAGGAGGGCCTGGCCCTACGAGCAGTACTTC
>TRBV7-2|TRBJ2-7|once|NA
CASSYLGYEQYF
TGTGCCAGCAGCTACCTAGGTTACGAGCAGTACTTC
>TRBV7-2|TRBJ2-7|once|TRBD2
CASSSSGGAYEQYF
TGTGCCAGCAGCTCCAGCGGGGGGGCATACGAGCAGTACTTC
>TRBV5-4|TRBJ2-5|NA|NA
CASSRGTETQYF
TGTGCCAGCAGCAGGGGAACGGAGACCCAGTACTTC
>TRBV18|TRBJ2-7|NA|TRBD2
CASSPTGTSGIYEQYF
TGTGCCAGCTCACCAACCGGGACTAGCGGGATCTACGAGCAGTACTTC
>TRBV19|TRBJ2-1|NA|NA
CASSITGSGYNEQFF
TGTGCCAGTAGCATAACAGGGTCGGGTTACAATGAGCAGTTCTTC
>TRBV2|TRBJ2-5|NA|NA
CASSERRGLETQYF
TGTGCCAGCAGTGAGAGGCGGGGATTGGAGACCCAGTACTTC
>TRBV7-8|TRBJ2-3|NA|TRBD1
CASSIGQGIIDTQYF
TGTGCCAGCAGCATAGGACAGGGGATTATAGATACGCAGTATTTT
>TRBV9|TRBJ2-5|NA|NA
CASSVEDSQYQETQYF
TGTGCCAGCAGCGTAGAGGATAGCCAGTACCAAGAGACCCAGTACTTC
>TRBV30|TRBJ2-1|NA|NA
CAWMDRFNEQFF
TGTGCCTGGATGGACAGATTTAATGAGCAGTTCTTC
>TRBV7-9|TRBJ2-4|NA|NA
CASSNRTTKNSQYF
TGTGCCAGCAGCAACAGGACGACCAAAAACAGTCAGTACTTC
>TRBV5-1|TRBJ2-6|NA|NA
CASSLLSNVLTF
TGCGCCAGCAGCCTTCTCTCGAACGTCCTGACTTTC
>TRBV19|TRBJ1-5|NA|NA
CASSMWEGGNQPQHF
TGTGCCAGTAGTATGTGGGAAGGGGGCAATCAGCCCCAGCATTTT
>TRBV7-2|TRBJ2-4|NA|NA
CASSFPQVGLAKNSQYF
TGTGCCAGCAGCTTCCCCCAGGTTGGCCTAGCCAAAAACAGTCAGTACTTC
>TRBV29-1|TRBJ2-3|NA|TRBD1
CSVVKQGASTDTQYF
TGCAGCGTTGTCAAACAGGGGGCCAGCACAGATACGCAGTATTTT
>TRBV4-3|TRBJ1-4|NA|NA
CASSRMGATNEKLFF
TGCGCCAGCAGTCGCATGGGGGCCACAAATGAAAAACTGTTTTTT
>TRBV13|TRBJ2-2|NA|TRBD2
CASSQHQGLAGGTGELFF
TGTGCCAGCAGCCAGCACCAGGGACTAGCAGGTGGTACCGGGGAGCTGTTTTTT
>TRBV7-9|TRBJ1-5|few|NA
CASYWVVPGHQPQHF
TGTGCCAGCTATTGGGTAGTCCCAGGGCATCAGCCCCAGCATTTT
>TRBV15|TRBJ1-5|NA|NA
CATSRDVVSNQPQHF
TGTGCCACCAGCAGAGATGTAGTTAGCAATCAGCCCCAGCATTTT
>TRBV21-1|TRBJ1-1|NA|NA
CASSKVGGVTEAFF
TGTGCCAGCAGCAAAGTTGGCGGGGTCACTGAAGCTTTCTTT
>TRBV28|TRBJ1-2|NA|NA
CASSLGPNYGYTF
TGTGCCAGCAGTTTAGGGCCGAACTATGGCTACACCTTC
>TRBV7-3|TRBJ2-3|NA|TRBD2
CASSSRLAGGLTDTQYF
TGTGCCAGCAGCTCCAGACTAGCGGGGGGGCTGACAGATACGCAGTATTTT
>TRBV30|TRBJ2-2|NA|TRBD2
CAWSERTSGFNTGELFF
TGTGCCTGGAGTGAAAGGACTAGCGGGTTTAACACCGGGGAGCTGTTTTTT
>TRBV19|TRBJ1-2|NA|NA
CASSIPSGVYGYTF
TGTGCCAGTAGTATTCCTTCGGGGGTCTATGGCTACACCTTC
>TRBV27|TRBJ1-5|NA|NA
CASSLSQGRQPQHF
TGTGCCAGCAGTTTATCTCAGGGTCGGCAGCCCCAGCATTTT
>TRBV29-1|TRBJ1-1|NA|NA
CSVEGDPQGMGNTEAFF
TGCAGCGTTGAAGGAGATCCTCAGGGAATGGGAAACACTGAAGCTTTCTTT
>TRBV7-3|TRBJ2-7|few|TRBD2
CASSLLTSGRGYEQYF
TGTGCCAGCAGCCTGTTGACTAGCGGGAGGGGTTACGAGCAGTACTTC
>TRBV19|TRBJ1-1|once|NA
CATPRTPHTGTNTEAFF
TGTGCCACCCCGCGGACGCCTCACACAGGAACGAACACTGAAGCTTTCTTT
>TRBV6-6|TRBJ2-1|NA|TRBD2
CASTGLASYNEQFF
TGTGCCAGCACCGGACTAGCATCCTACAATGAGCAGTTCTTC
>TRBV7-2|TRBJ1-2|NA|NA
CASSLRRGSNGYTF
TGTGCCAGCAGCTTACGCAGGGGAAGTAACGGCTACACCTTC
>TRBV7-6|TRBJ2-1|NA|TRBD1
CASSLAGTGGHEQLF
TGTGCCAGCAGCTTGGCCGGGACAGGGGGCCATGAGCAGCTCTTC
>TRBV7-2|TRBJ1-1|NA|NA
CASSLHSGKVNTEAFF
TGTGCCAGCAGCTTACATTCGGGGAAAGTCAACACTGAAGCTTTCTTT
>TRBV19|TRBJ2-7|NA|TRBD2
CASSLLAGRYEQYF
TGTGCCAGTAGCCTACTAGCGGGGCGGTACGAGCAGTACTTC
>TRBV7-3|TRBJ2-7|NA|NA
CASSLLPAGSYEQYF
TGTGCCAGCAGCTTACTTCCAGCGGGCTCCTACGAGCAGTACTTC
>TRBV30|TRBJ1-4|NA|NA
CALQGGVVEKLFF
TGTGCCTTACAAGGGGGGGTAGTTGAAAAACTGTTTTTT
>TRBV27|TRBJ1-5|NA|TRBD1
CASRIRAGTGVIQPQHF
TGTGCCAGCAGAATAAGGGCCGGGACAGGGGTGATTCAGCCCCAGCATTTT
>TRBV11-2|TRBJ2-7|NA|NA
CASSLADSAYF
TGTGCCAGCAGCTTAGCGGACAGCGCGTACTTC
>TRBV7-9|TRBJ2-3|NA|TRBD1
CASSLAQGADTQYF
TGTGCCAGCAGCTTAGCGCAGGGGGCAGATACGCAGTATTTT
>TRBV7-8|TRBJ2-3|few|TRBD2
CASSLVATSGNTDTQYF
TGTGCCAGCAGCTTAGTGGCGACTAGCGGGAACACAGATACGCAGTATTTT
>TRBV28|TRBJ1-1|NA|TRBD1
CASSKGGRTEAFF
TGTGCCAGCAGTAAAGGGGGCAGGACTGAAGCTTTCTTT
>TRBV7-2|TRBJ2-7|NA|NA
CASSSSRLRSYEQYF
TGTGCCAGCAGCAGCAGCAGGTTACGCTCCTACGAGCAGTACTTC
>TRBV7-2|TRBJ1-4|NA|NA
CASSRRQKTNEKLFF
TGTGCCAGCAGCCGCCGACAGAAGACTAATGAAAAACTGTTTTTT
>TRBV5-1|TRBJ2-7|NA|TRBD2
CASTAGGTADEQYF
TGCGCCAGCACAGCGGGAGGGACCGCGGACGAGCAGTACTTC
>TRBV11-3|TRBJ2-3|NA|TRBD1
CASSFDRVTDTQYF
TGTGCCAGCAGCTTTGACAGGGTCACAGATACGCAGTATTTT
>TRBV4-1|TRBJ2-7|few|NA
CASSPREIAGYEQYF
TGCGCCAGCAGCCCCCGCGAAATTGCGGGCTACGAGCAGTACTTC
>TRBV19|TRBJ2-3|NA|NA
CASSIEVVRPLSTDTQYF
TGTGCCAGTAGTATCGAGGTCGTTCGGCCTCTGAGCACAGATACGCAGTATTTT
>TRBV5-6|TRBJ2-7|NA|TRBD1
CASSTGQGALIEQYF
TGTGCCAGCAGCACCGGACAGGGGGCGCTTATCGAGCAGTACTTC
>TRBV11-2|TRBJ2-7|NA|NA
CASSFTENYEQYF
TGTGCCAGCAGCTTTACAGAGAACTACGAGCAGTACTTC
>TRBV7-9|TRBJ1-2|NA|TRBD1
CASSPRDRGVYGYTF
TGTGCCAGCAGCCCGCGGGACAGGGGAGTGTATGGCTACACCTTC
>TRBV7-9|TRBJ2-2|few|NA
CASSPRRWGQVTGELFF
TGTGCCAGCAGCCCGAGGCGCTGGGGGCAGGTCACCGGGGAGCTGTTTTTT
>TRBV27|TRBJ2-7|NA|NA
CASSSGGGYEQYF
TGTGCCAGCAGCTCTGGTGGAGGCTACGAGCAGTACTTC
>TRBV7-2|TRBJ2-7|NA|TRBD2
CASSLTSGAGTYEQYF
TGTGCCAGCAGCTTGACTAGCGGAGCAGGGACCTACGAGCAGTACTTC
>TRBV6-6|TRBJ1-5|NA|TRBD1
CASSNRDRHNQPQHF
TGTGCCAGCAGCAACCGGGACAGACACAATCAGCCCCAGCATTTT
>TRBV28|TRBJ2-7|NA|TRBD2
CASSFGGRSRYEQYF
TGTGCCAGCAGTTTCGGCGGGAGAAGTCGGTACGAGCAGTACTTC
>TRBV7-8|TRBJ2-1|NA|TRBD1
CASSPTGDNEQFF
TGTGCCAGCAGCCCCACAGGGGACAATGAGCAGTTCTTC
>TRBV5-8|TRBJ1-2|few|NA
CASSWTRRGYTF
TGTGCCAGCAGTTGGACTCGTAGGGGCTACACCTTC